This T cell receptor beta chain appears in the sequencing data of a study of control samples from healthy donors and cancer patients. V was clipped by 6 bases and J by 4 bases; unmatched bases: 8. The CDR3 loop spans 15 amino acids. The germline V gene has CDR1 MNHEY and CDR2 SVGAGI. Sequencing used immunoSEQ multiplex PCR; TCRdb keeps in-frame clones, though not all of them. In the table there are roughly 400,000 clones, 80% to 95% of which are singletons. Sequenced: PBMCs. The chain combines TRBV6-5 with TRBJ2-3; 9 nucleotides agree with TRBD1. The clonotype comes from a man aged 40-55 years with head and neck cancer. CDR3 sequence: CASSIGQGRADTQYF. The CDR3 DNA reads as TGTGCCAGCAGCATCGGACAGGGGAGAGCAGATACGCAGTATTTT.